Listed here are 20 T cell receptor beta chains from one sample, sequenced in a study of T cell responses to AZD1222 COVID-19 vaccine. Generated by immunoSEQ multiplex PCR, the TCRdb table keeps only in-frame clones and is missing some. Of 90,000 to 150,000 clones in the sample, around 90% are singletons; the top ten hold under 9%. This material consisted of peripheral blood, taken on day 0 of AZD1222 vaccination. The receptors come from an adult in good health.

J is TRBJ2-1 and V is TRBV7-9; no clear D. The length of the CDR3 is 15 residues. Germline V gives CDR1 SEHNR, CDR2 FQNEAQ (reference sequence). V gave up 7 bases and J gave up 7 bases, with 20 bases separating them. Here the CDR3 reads CASTPSLDLGNEQFF. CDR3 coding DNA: TGTGCCAGCACCCCCTCTCTGGACCTTGGGAATGAGCAGTTCTTC.

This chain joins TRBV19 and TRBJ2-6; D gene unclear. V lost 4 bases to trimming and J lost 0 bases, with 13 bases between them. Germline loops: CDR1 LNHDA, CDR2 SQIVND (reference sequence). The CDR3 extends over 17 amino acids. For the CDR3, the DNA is TGTGCCAGTAGTACCCGTCAATCGTTCTCTGGGGCCAACGTCCTGACTTTC. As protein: CASSTRQSFSGANVLTF.

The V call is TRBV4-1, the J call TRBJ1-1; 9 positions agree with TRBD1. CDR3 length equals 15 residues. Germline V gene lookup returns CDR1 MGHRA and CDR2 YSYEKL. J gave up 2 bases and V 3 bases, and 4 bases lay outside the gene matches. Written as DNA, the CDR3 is TGCGCCAGCAGCCAGGTGGGACAGGGTAACACTGAAGCTTTCTTT. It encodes CASSQVGQGNTEAFF.

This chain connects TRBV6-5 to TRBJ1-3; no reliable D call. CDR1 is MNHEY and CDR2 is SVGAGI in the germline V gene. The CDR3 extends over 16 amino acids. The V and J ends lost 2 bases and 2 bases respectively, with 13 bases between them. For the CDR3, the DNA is TGTGCCAGCAGTTACCCCCCGGGGAGGCCTGGAAACACCATATATTTT. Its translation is CASSYPPGRPGNTIYF.

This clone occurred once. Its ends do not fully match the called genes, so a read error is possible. The chain's CDR3 is CASSLSPGTATF. CDR3 coding DNA: TGTGCCAGCAGCTTGAGCCCCGGGACAGCAACCTTC. The rearrangement links TRBV5-6 to TRBJ2-7; 7 bases are shared with TRBD1. The CDR3 covers 12 residues. Germline CDR1 is SGHDT and CDR2 is YYEEEE.

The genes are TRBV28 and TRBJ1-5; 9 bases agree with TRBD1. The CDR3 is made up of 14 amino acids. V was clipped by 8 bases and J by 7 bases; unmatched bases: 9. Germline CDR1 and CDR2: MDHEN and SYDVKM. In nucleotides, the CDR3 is TGTGCCAGCCAAAACAGGGGGCGCGGACAGCCCCAGCATTTT. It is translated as CASQNRGRGQPQHF.

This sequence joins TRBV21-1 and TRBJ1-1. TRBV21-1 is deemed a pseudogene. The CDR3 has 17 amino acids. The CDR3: CASSKVRKDGGNTEAFF. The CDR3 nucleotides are TGTGCCAGCAGCAAAGTTCGAAAGGACGGAGGCAACACTGAAGCTTTCTTT.

The CDR3 loop reads CASRGGPSDTQYF. The CDR3 region has the DNA TGCGCCAGCAGGGGTGGGCCATCCGATACGCAGTATTTT. The chain carries TRBV10-1 and TRBJ2-3; D remains unclear. Trimming shortened V by 6 bases and J by 6 bases, and 13 bases separated the two germline ends. Per the germline V gene, CDR1 is WNHNN and CDR2 is SYGVQD (reference sequence). The CDR3 has 13 amino acids.

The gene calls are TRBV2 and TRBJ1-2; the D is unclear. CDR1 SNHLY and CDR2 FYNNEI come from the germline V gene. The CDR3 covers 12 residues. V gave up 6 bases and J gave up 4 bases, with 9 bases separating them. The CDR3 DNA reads TGTGCCAGCAGGATGGACGGCTATGGCTACACCTTC. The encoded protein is CASRMDGYGYTF.

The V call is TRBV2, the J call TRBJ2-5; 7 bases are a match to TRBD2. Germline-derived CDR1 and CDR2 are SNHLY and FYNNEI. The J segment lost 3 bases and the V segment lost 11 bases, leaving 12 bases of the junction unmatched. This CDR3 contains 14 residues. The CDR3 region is CAYAGWLAEETQYF. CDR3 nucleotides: TGTGCCTACGCCGGCTGGCTAGCGGAAGAGACCCAGTACTTC.

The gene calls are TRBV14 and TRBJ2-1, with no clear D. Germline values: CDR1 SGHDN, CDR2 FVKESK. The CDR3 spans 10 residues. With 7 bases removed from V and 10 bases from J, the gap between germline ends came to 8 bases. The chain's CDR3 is CASNLTEQFF. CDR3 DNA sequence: TGTGCCAGCAACCTAACCGAGCAGTTCTTC.

The CDR3 loop is CASSPVSNHYEQYF. In DNA form, the CDR3 reads TGTGCCAGCAGCCCGGTCTCCAATCACTACGAGCAGTACTTC. This chain uses TRBV6-5 with TRBJ2-7; no definite D call. V dropped 6 bases and J dropped 3 bases, with 15 bases sitting between them. From germline, CDR1 is MNHEY and CDR2 SVGAGI. This CDR3 has 14 amino acids.

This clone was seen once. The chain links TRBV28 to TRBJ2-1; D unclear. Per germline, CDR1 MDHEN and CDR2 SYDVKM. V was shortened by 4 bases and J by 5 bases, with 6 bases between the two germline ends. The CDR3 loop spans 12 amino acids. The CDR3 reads CASSSLNNEQFF. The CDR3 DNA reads TGTGCCAGCAGTTCACTTAACAATGAGCAGTTCTTC.

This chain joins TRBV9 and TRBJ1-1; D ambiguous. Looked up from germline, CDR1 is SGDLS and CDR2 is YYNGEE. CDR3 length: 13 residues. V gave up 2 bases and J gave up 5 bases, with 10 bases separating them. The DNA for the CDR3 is TGTGCCAGCAGCGTGGGTAGAAGGACTGAAGCTTTCTTT. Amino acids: CASSVGRRTEAFF. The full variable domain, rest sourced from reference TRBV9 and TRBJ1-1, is DSGVTQTPKHLITATGQRVTLRCSPRSGDLSVYWYQQSLDQGLQFLIQYYNGEERAKGNILERFSAQQFPDLHSELNLSSLELGDSALYFCASSVGRRTEAFFGQGTRLTVV.

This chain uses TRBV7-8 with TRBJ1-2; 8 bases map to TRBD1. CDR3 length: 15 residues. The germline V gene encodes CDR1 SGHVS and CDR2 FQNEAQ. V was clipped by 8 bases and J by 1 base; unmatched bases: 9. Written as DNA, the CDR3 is TGTGCCAGCGTACCGTGGGACAGGAATAACTATGGCTACACCTTC. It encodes CASVPWDRNNYGYTF.

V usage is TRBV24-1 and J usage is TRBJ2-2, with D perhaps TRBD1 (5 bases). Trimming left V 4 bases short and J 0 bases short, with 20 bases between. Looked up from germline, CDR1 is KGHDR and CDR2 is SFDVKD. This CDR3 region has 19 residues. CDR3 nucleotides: TGTGCCACCAGTGACGAATCTGGCAGGGCCCTCGCGAACACCGGGGAGCTGTTTTTT. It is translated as CATSDESGRALANTGELFF.

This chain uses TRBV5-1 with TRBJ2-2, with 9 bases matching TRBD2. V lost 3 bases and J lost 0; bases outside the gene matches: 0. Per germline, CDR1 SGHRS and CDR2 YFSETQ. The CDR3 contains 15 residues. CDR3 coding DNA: TGCGCCAGCAGCTGGACTAGCGCGAACACCGGGGAGCTGTTTTTT. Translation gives CASSWTSANTGELFF.

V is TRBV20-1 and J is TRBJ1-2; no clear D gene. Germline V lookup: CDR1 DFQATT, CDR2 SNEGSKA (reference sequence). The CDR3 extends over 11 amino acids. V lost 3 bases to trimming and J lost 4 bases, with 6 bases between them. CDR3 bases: TGCAGTGCTAGCATTTCCTATGGCTACACCTTC. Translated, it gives CSASISYGYTF.

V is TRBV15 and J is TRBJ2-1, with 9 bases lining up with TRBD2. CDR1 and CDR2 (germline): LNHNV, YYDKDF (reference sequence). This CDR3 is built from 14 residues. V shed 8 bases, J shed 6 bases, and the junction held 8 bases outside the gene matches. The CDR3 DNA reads TGTGCCACCTCGGGGACTAGCTTTTCCAATGAGCAGTTCTTC. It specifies CATSGTSFSNEQFF.

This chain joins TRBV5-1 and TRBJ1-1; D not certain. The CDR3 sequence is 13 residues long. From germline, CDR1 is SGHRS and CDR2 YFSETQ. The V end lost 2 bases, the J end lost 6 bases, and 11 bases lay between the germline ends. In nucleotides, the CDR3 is TGCGCCAGCAGCTTACTGAATGGGGCTGAAGCTTTCTTT. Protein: CASSLLNGAEAFF. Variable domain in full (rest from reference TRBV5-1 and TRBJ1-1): KAGVTQTPRYLIKTRGQQVTLSCSPISGHRSVSWYQQTPGQGLQFLFEYFSETQRNKGNFPGRFSGRQFSNSRSEMNVSTLELGDSALYLCASSLLNGAEAFFGQGTRLTVV.